One and the same sample provided the 23 T cell receptor beta chains below, sequenced in a study of shared T cell receptors in the human thymus. The method was immunoSEQ multiplex PCR; TCRdb's version includes in-frame clones alone and lacks a portion of them. The sample includes about 380,000 clones, just under 95% of them seen just once. Sequenced input: thymocytes. These receptors were collected from a human donor.

The chain employs TRBV27 and TRBJ2-3; D gene unclear. This CDR3 contains 13 residues. Germline V CDR1 and CDR2: MNHEY, SMNVEV (reference sequence). The germline V and J ends were trimmed by 8 bases and 0 bases, with 9 bases remaining between them. The CDR3 region has the DNA TGTGCCAGCCGAATACTTAGCACAGATACGCAGTATTTT. It specifies CASRILSTDTQYF.

V gene TRBV7-2 combines with J gene TRBJ2-7; 8 bases agree with TRBD1. With V trimmed by 2 bases and J by 0 bases, 3 bases remained unmatched. Germline-derived CDR1 and CDR2 are SGHTA and FQGNSA. The CDR3 is made up of 15 amino acids. The CDR3 reads CASSLSGGPSYEQYF. CDR3 coding DNA: TGTGCCAGCAGCTTATCAGGGGGCCCCTCCTACGAGCAGTACTTC.

The chain joins TRBV7-2 to TRBJ2-1, with a possible D match to TRBD2 (6 bases). The CDR3 has 15 residues. The V gene's germline CDR1 is SGHTA and CDR2 FQGNSA. V lost 5 bases and J lost 0, with 11 bases in between. CDR3 DNA: TGTGCCAGCAGCCTAAGGAGGGGCTCCTACAATGAGCAGTTCTTC. Its protein product is CASSLRRGSYNEQFF.

V is TRBV30 and J is TRBJ2-2; D may be TRBD2 (6 bases). The CDR3 runs to 18 residues. Germline CDR1 is GTSNPN and CDR2 is SVGIG (reference sequence). The V and J ends lost 1 base and 9 bases respectively, with 27 bases between them. The CDR3, as DNA: TGTGCCTGGAGTGACCCCCCCGGGCCGGGGGTACCGATACGGGAGCTGTTTTTT. This codes for CAWSDPPGPGVPIRELFF.

The chain couples TRBV11-2 to TRBJ2-2, with 7 bases aligning to TRBD2. V was pared by 5 bases and J by 3 bases, with 9 bases of the junction left unmatched. Germline-derived CDR1 and CDR2 are SGHAT and FQNNGV. The CDR3 spans 16 residues. As DNA, the CDR3 is TGTGCCAGCAGCACCCCCCGCGGGAGTGACACCGGGGAGCTGTTTTTT. It is translated as CASSTPRGSDTGELFF.

The chain links TRBV27 to TRBJ2-2, with D possibly called TRBD1 or TRBD2 (5 bases each). This CDR3 is built from 14 residues. Trimming cost V 10 bases and J 3 bases, with 15 bases left between them. Germline-derived CDR1 and CDR2 are MNHEY and SMNVEV (reference sequence). As DNA, the CDR3 is TGTGCCACTCGGGACCCCGAGGACACCGGGGAGCTGTTTTTT. Its translation is CATRDPEDTGELFF.

The J gene is TRBJ1-2, the V gene TRBV9; D is unclear. Germline-derived CDR1 and CDR2 are SGDLS and YYNGEE. CDR3 length: 14 amino acids. V was trimmed by 0 bases and J by 7 bases, leaving 13 bases between them. The CDR3 loop reads CASSVATESLGYTF. The CDR3 nucleotides read TGTGCCAGCAGCGTAGCTACAGAATCGCTTGGCTACACCTTC. Supplemented by reference TRBV9 and TRBJ1-2, the full variable domain reads DSGVTQTPKHLITATGQRVTLRCSPRSGDLSVYWYQQSLDQGLQFLIQYYNGEERAKGNILERFSAQQFPDLHSELNLSSLELGDSALYFCASSVATESLGYTFGSGTRLTVV.

The rearrangement links TRBV18 to TRBJ2-7; D gene ambiguous. The CDR3 spans 15 residues. V dropped 1 base and J dropped 0 bases, with 10 bases sitting between them. The germline gives CDR1 KGHSH, CDR2 LQKENI. The DNA of the CDR3 is TGTGCCAGCTCACCACGGTTGATAAGCTCCTACGAGCAGTACTTC. This sequence encodes CASSPRLISSYEQYF. The full variable domain, with the rest looked up from reference TRBV18 and TRBJ2-7, is NAGVMQNPRHLVRRRGQEARLRCSPMKGHSHVYWYRQLPEEGLKFMVYLQKENIIDESGMPKERFSAEFPKEGPSILRIQQVVRGDSAAYFCASSPRLISSYEQYFGPGTRLTVT.

The chain carries TRBV29-1 and TRBJ1-2, with a tentative D call TRBD1 (5 bases). The CDR3 extends over 12 amino acids. CDR1 SQVTM and CDR2 ANQGSEA come from the germline V gene. V was trimmed by 4 bases and J by 6 bases, leaving 12 bases between them. Written as DNA, the CDR3 is TGCAGCGTTGCAGGGTCCCTCGATGGCTACACCTTC. This translates into CSVAGSLDGYTF.

This clone turned up a few times. The V gene is TRBV28, the J gene TRBJ2-1, with a possible D match to TRBD2 (5 bases). The CDR3 has 13 residues. From germline, CDR1 is MDHEN and CDR2 SYDVKM. V lost 8 bases and J 7 bases, leaving 15 bases between the germline ends. The CDR3 DNA is TGTGCCAGCCTCCCTAGCTTTTTGAATGAGCAGTTCTTC. This encodes CASLPSFLNEQFF.

The chain joins TRBV25-1 to TRBJ2-3; 8 bases agree with TRBD1. This CDR3 region has 15 residues. Germline CDR1 MGHDK, CDR2 SYGVNS. After removal of 3 bases from V and 3 bases from J, the junction contained 5 bases not matched to a gene. The DNA of the CDR3 is TGTGCCAGCAGTGAGTCCAGACAGGGGACAGATACGCAGTATTTT. This encodes CASSESRQGTDTQYF.

In regard to this clone: The germline gene is not matched at one end of the junction; a read error may be the cause. This chain joins TRBV5-3 and TRBJ1-4, with 7 nucleotides matching TRBD1. TRBV5-3 is recorded as an ORF, its role being uncertain. The CDR3 has 14 amino acids. This CDR3 reads CASSLTGSRRKLFF. The DNA of the CDR3 is TGTGCCAGCAGCTTGACAGGGTCCCGACGAAAACTGTTTTTT.

The rearrangement links TRBV1 to TRBJ1-5; the table gives TRBD1 as D, unverified against the DNA. TRBV1 is annotated as a pseudogene. The CDR3 is 17 residues long. The chain's CDR3 is CTSSPGEYRESNQPQHF. CDR3 coding DNA: TGCACCAGCAGCCCAGGGGAATACAGGGAGAGCAATCAGCCCCAGCATTTT.

V usage is TRBV14 and J usage is TRBJ2-3; 8 bases agree with TRBD2. V lost 0 bases and J lost 2; bases outside the gene matches: 10. Germline CDR1 is SGHDN and CDR2 is FVKESK. The CDR3 contains 18 residues. CDR3 loop: CASSQDRGLAGNTDTQYF. The CDR3 DNA reads TGTGCCAGCAGCCAAGACCGTGGCCTAGCGGGCAACACAGATACGCAGTATTTT.

V usage is TRBV7-9 and J usage is TRBJ1-2; no clear D gene. The CDR3 loop spans 14 amino acids. Deletions cut 2 bases from V and 8 bases from J, with 15 bases between. Germline V lookup: CDR1 SEHNR, CDR2 FQNEAQ (reference sequence). Here the CDR3 DNA reads TGTGCCAGCAGCTTAAGGATTGTCTCTTGGGGCTACACCTTC. As protein: CASSLRIVSWGYTF.

The V call is TRBV2, the J call TRBJ1-4; 9 bases line up with TRBD1. V was pared by 5 bases and J by 1 base, with 5 bases of the junction left unmatched. Per the germline V gene, CDR1 is SNHLY and CDR2 is FYNNEI. The CDR3 contains 16 residues. As DNA, the CDR3 is TGTGCCAGCAGTCCCCAGGGACAGGGAACTAATGAAAAACTGTTTTTT. It translates to CASSPQGQGTNEKLFF.

The chain recombines TRBV6-1 with TRBJ1-5; TRBD1 is a possible D gene (6 bases). The germline V gene has CDR1 MNHNS and CDR2 SASEGT. CDR3 length: 14 residues. V gave up 7 bases and J gave up 3 bases, with 13 bases separating them. CDR3: CASTTRDNNQPQHF. The CDR3 DNA is TGTGCCAGCACCACCCGGGACAACAATCAGCCCCAGCATTTT.

The chain has TRBV30 and TRBJ2-7; D unresolved. Deletions cut 5 bases from V and 5 bases from J, with 7 bases between. Germline V lookup: CDR1 GTSNPN, CDR2 SVGIG (reference sequence). The CDR3 loop spans 10 amino acids. CDR3 protein: CAWARDEQYF. CDR3 in DNA: TGTGCCTGGGCGCGCGACGAGCAGTACTTC.

This clone was recorded a few times. V is TRBV5-8 and J is TRBJ1-1; the D gene is possibly TRBD1 (5 bases). Germline-derived CDR1 and CDR2 are SGHTS and YDEGEE. The CDR3 consists of 15 residues. Trimming cost V 4 bases and J 3 bases, with 16 bases left between them. As DNA, the CDR3 is TGTGCCAGCAGCGTGGGACCTCCTGAGCACACTGAAGCTTTCTTT. This gives the protein CASSVGPPEHTEAFF.

The chain employs TRBV6-4 and TRBJ2-1; 12 bases map to TRBD2. Trimming cost V 5 bases and J 8 bases; bases outside gene matches: 7. Germline CDR1 MRHNA, CDR2 SNTAGT. This CDR3 comprises 15 residues. CDR3 region: CASSRLAGGAHEQFF. The CDR3 region has the DNA TGTGCCAGCAGTCGGCTAGCGGGAGGGGCCCATGAGCAGTTCTTC.

This chain connects TRBV14 to TRBJ2-1, with TRBD2 matching 7 bases. The CDR3 consists of 16 residues. J lost 4 bases, V lost 2 bases, and 8 bases had no gene match. CDR1 SGHDN and CDR2 FVKESK come from the germline V gene. The chain's CDR3 is CASSQFRGTTYNEQFF. The CDR3 DNA sequence: TGTGCCAGCAGCCAATTCCGCGGGACTACTTACAATGAGCAGTTCTTC. Complete variable domain (other parts from reference TRBV14 and TRBJ2-1): EAGVTQFPSHSVIEKGQTVTLRCDPISGHDNLYWYRRVMGKEIKFLLHFVKESKQDESGMPNNRFLAERTGGTYSTLKVQPAELEDSGVYFCASSQFRGTTYNEQFFGPGTRLTVL.

In its sample, this clone was seen once. This rearrangement joins TRBV9 to TRBJ2-1, with a weak D call TRBD2 (6 bases). The CDR3 extends over 20 amino acids. CDR1 is SGDLS, CDR2 YYNGEE, per germline. Trimming removed 4 bases at V and 5 bases at J, with 31 bases between. This chain's CDR3 is CASSPRGVSGTDSVDNEQFF. The CDR3 nucleotides are TGTGCCAGCAGCCCAAGAGGTGTTAGCGGAACCGACAGTGTGGACAATGAGCAGTTCTTC.

The rearrangement uses TRBV19 and TRBJ2-7, with a weak D call TRBD1 (6 bases). Germline V gene data show CDR1 as LNHDA and CDR2 as SQIVND (reference sequence). This CDR3 has 18 amino acids. Trimming removed 5 bases at V and 4 bases at J, with 27 bases between. In DNA form, the CDR3 reads TGTGCCAGTAGTGCAGCCACGGGACAAAGAGGTCCCATTTACGAGCAGTACTTC. It encodes CASSAATGQRGPIYEQYF.